This is a list of T cell receptor beta chains from one sample in a study of T cell responses to AZD1222 COVID-19 vaccine. Method: immunoSEQ multiplex PCR; TCRdb's copy keeps in-frame clones and lacks some. The sample includes 150,000 to 190,000 clones, 75% to 90% of them seen just once. Sequenced material: peripheral blood, taken after recovery from COVID-19. The receptors were sampled from an adult who had recovered from COVID-19. Each CDR3 is given with its conserved first and last residue. D genes are given only for firm matches. A row's size may be missing; if present it is once, few, many or a size class.

cdr3_aa cdr3_nt clone_size j_call v_call d_call
CASSPTHSPGELFF TGTGCCAGCTCACCAACCCATTCCCCCGGGGAGCTGTTTTTT . TRBJ2-2 TRBV18 .
CASSLEGNPTANVLTF TGTGCCAGCAGCTTAGAGGGTAACCCCACTGCTAACGTCCTGACTTTC . TRBJ2-6 TRBV7-8 .
CASNRDGSEKLFF TGTGCCAGCAACCGGGACGGATCTGAAAAACTGTTTTTT . TRBJ1-4 TRBV2 .
CATAPGGAGNTIYF TGTGCCACCGCCCCCGGTGGGGCTGGAAACACCATATATTTT . TRBJ1-3 TRBV2 .
CASRGTEHPEAFF TGTGCCAGCAGAGGGACGGAGCACCCAGAAGCTTTCTTT . TRBJ1-1 TRBV2 .
CASSQGRSGGTYEQYF TGCGCCAGCAGCCAAGGGAGGAGCGGGGGAACCTACGAGCAGTACTTC . TRBJ2-7 TRBV4-3 TRBD2
CAITGTRYGYTF TGTGCCATCACTGGAACTCGCTATGGCTACACCTTC . TRBJ1-2 TRBV10-3 .
CASSVEQVNSWGYEQYF TGTGCCAGCAGCGTAGAACAGGTTAACTCTTGGGGCTACGAGCAGTACTTC . TRBJ2-7 TRBV9 .
CASSLEGITGELFF TGTGCCAGCAGCTTAGAGGGGATCACCGGGGAGCTGTTTTTT . TRBJ2-2 TRBV7-9 .
CASSPLRQGETQYF TGTGCCAGCTCACCACTGCGACAGGGAGAGACCCAGTACTTC . TRBJ2-5 TRBV18 TRBD1
CAISESGTGSGEQYF TGTGCCATCAGTGAGTCGGGGACCGGGTCGGGCGAGCAGTACTTC . TRBJ2-7 TRBV10-3 .
CASSERASGPETQYF TGCGCCAGCAGTGAGAGGGCTAGCGGCCCGGAGACCCAGTACTTC . TRBJ2-5 TRBV10-1 TRBD2
CASVPWTGGTGELFF TGCGCCAGCGTTCCCTGGACAGGGGGGACCGGGGAGCTGTTTTTT . TRBJ2-2 TRBV5-1 TRBD1
CASSLQGWGNQPQHF TGTGCCAGTAGTTTACAGGGCTGGGGCAATCAGCCCCAGCATTTT . TRBJ1-5 TRBV19 .
CASSFGTGGMETQYF TGCGCCAGCAGCTTTGGGACAGGGGGGATGGAGACCCAGTACTTC . TRBJ2-5 TRBV5-1 TRBD1
CASKGSTDTQYF TGTGCCAGTAAGGGGAGCACAGATACGCAGTATTTT once TRBJ2-3 TRBV19 .
CASSDSGVGYTF TGTGCCAGCAGTGACTCCGGTGTCGGCTACACCTTC . TRBJ1-2 TRBV6-4 .
CASSIDRRSMNTEAFF TGTGCCAGTAGTATAGACAGGAGATCAATGAACACTGAAGCTTTCTTT . TRBJ1-1 TRBV19 .
CASSLIRAQYEQYF TGTGCCAGCAGCTTAATCAGGGCTCAGTACGAGCAGTACTTC . TRBJ2-7 TRBV7-2 .
CASSFGGGGKNIQYF TGTGCCAGCAGCTTCGGCGGGGGCGGCAAAAACATTCAGTACTTC . TRBJ2-4 TRBV7-8 .
CASSVDGRGASTDTQYF TGTGCCAGCAGCGTAGACGGCCGGGGGGCCAGCACAGATACGCAGTATTTT . TRBJ2-3 TRBV9 .
CASSTGTGQPQHF TGCGCCAGCAGTACAGGGACGGGTCAGCCCCAGCATTTT . TRBJ1-5 TRBV10-2 .
CATSDFGGLTDEQFF TGTGCCACCAGTGATTTCGGGGGGTTAACCGATGAGCAGTTCTTC . TRBJ2-1 TRBV24-1 TRBD2
CASSLYGGMTGELFF TGTGCCAGCAGCTTATACGGGGGTATGACCGGGGAGCTGTTTTTT . TRBJ2-2 TRBV11-2 .
CASSIDRGTYGYTF TGTGCCAGTAGTATAGACAGGGGGACCTATGGCTACACCTTC . TRBJ1-2 TRBV19 TRBD1
CASGLQLTSGGHSSYEQYF TGTGCTAGTGGTTTGCAATTGACTAGCGGGGGGCATAGCTCCTACGAGCAGTACTTC . TRBJ2-7 TRBV12-5 TRBD2
CASSPSASGSYNEQFF TGTGCCAGTAGCCCATCTGCTAGCGGGAGTTACAATGAGCAGTTCTTC . TRBJ2-1 TRBV19 TRBD2
CASSIDQSGYTF TGTGCCAGTAGTATAGATCAAAGTGGCTACACCTTC . TRBJ1-2 TRBV19 .
CASSPGGRGTGELFF TGTGCCAGCAGTCCGGGGGGGCGCGGCACCGGGGAGCTGTTTTTT . TRBJ2-2 TRBV5-4 TRBD2
CASSRIQETQYF TGTGCCAGCTCACGGATTCAAGAGACCCAGTACTTC . TRBJ2-5 TRBV18 .
CASSSQAAGSEQFF TGTGCCAGCAGTTCCCAGGCGGCGGGAAGTGAGCAGTTCTTC . TRBJ2-1 TRBV27 .
CASSLANGLAGGPITGELFF TGCGCCAGCAGCTTGGCCAATGGACTAGCGGGGGGGCCCATCACCGGGGAGCTGTTTTTT . TRBJ2-2 TRBV5-1 TRBD2
CSVGGTGGPNTEAFF TGCAGCGTTGGGGGGACAGGGGGCCCGAACACTGAAGCTTTCTTT once TRBJ1-1 TRBV29-1 TRBD1
CASSLGGTGGYRGYGYTF TGTGCCAGCAGCTTAGGTGGGACAGGGGGCTATCGCGGCTATGGCTACACCTTC . TRBJ1-2 TRBV7-9 TRBD1
CASSVGQQETQYF TGTGCCAGCAGCGTAGGACAGCAAGAGACCCAGTACTTC . TRBJ2-5 TRBV7-8 .
CASSGQRGNQPQHF TGTGCCAGCAGCGGCCAAAGGGGAAATCAGCCCCAGCATTTT . TRBJ1-5 TRBV5-8 .
CASSEGGSTYEQYF TGTGCCAGCAGCGAAGGGGGATCGACCTACGAGCAGTACTTC once TRBJ2-7 TRBV9 .
CASRRSSGANVLTF TGTGCCAGCAGGAGAAGCTCTGGGGCCAACGTCCTGACTTTC . TRBJ2-6 TRBV6-5 .
CASSPQGARSYEQYF TGTGCCAGCTCACCACAGGGGGCGCGGTCCTACGAGCAGTACTTC . TRBJ2-7 TRBV18 TRBD1
CASTTAGSYEQYF TGTGCCAGTACCACCGCGGGCTCCTACGAGCAGTACTTC . TRBJ2-7 TRBV2 .
CASSRGLAGGADTQYF TGTGCCAGCAGCCGGGGACTAGCGGGGGGGGCGGATACGCAGTATTTT . TRBJ2-3 TRBV3-1/TRBV3-2 TRBD2
CASSRGLVPDTQYF TGTGCCAGCAGTAGAGGACTAGTCCCAGATACGCAGTATTTT . TRBJ2-3 TRBV6-5 TRBD2